Detailed here is one T cell receptor beta chain. Its target is not known. The repertoire was sequenced with immunoSEQ multiplex PCR; TCRdb's copy has only in-frame clones and lacks some. The sample consists of about 1.1 million clones, 75% to 85% of them appearing once. The entry originates in a study of shared clonotypes between healthy human individuals. General study findings and limits: What limited the represented genetic and exposure-history diversity was the small number of donors.

Germline CDR1 reads MDHEN; CDR2 reads SYDVKM. V was cut by 6 bases and J by 5 bases, with 10 bases left in between. The CDR3 covers 13 residues. What was sequenced was memory CD4+ T cells from PBMCs. Described subset: CD45RA-negative fraction. The J gene is TRBJ2-2, the V gene TRBV28; D gene ambiguous. This TCR was sampled from a young man in good health. Some clones in this sample may be carry-over from other donors' samples. The CDR3 bases are TGTGCCAGCAGCTCCTTGGCGACCGGGGAGCTGTTTTTT. The encoded protein is CASSSLATGELFF.